Listed below are T cell receptor beta chains from one sample, sequenced in a study of CD8 T cells in ankylosing spondylitis. TCRdb re-derived calls from the 5' RACE reads in MiXCR, one entry per CDR3 protein. The table includes around 430,000 distinct CDR3 sequences, roughly 17% detected once. Sequenced input: blood, either unsorted or a sorted T cell fraction (not recorded which). The receptors derive from a male donor with ankylosing spondylitis. The CDR3 runs from the conserved cysteine through the conserved F or W. Part of the rows lack a size; the others show once, few, many or a class for expanded clones.

>TRBV19|TRBJ1-2|14|few
CASSNRGRPYGYTF
>TRBV10-3|TRBJ2-7|16|.
CAISGGDRGSPYEQYF
>TRBV6-1|TRBJ1-1|14|.
CASNGSGGASEAFF
>TRBV5-1|TRBJ1-4|16|few
CASSDPGEGAQEKLFF
>TRBV24-1|TRBJ1-4|15|few
CATSDPGQGGEKLFF
>TRBV12-3/TRBV12-4|TRBJ1-6|19|.
CASSPDGGRGFSYNSPLHF
>TRBV12-3/TRBV12-4|TRBJ1-6|15|.
CASSFDRRKNSPLHF
>TRBV5-1|TRBJ1-5|15|few
CASSLQADDNQPQHF
>TRBV6-1|TRBJ2-1|14|few
CASSGTGNANEQFF
>TRBV7-2|TRBJ1-2|14|.
CASRPQGSNYGYTF
>TRBV29-1|TRBJ1-3|14|.
CSVSAQGGGNTIYF
>TRBV11-3|TRBJ2-1|15|.
CASSKQASSYNEQFF
>TRBV7-3|TRBJ2-1|15|few
CASSLTSGGANEQFF
>TRBV20-1|TRBJ1-3|16|few
CSASAGVGGERNTIYF
>TRBV20-1|TRBJ2-3|13|.
CSASGTATDTQYF
>TRBV14|TRBJ1-4|18|.
CASSLRTSGIWANEKLFF
>TRBV24-1|TRBJ2-1|15|.
CATKASGPGGNEQFF
>TRBV14|TRBJ1-4|16|.
CASSPINPATNEKLFF
>TRBV12-3/TRBV12-4|TRBJ2-7|13|.
CASSLRQQYEQYF
>TRBV19|TRBJ1-2|13|few
CASSIMGGYGYTF
>TRBV3-1|TRBJ2-1|17|few
CASSLKPGSFSYNEQFF
>TRBV10-3|TRBJ1-6|17|many
CAISETGTSSYNSPLHF
>TRBV28|TRBJ2-4|14|.
CASNGGGVADIQYF
>TRBV2|TRBJ1-5|12|few
CASSEGSQPQHF
>TRBV4-1|TRBJ1-1|15|many
CASSQDRDRNTEAFF
>TRBV6-5|TRBJ2-2|17|.
CASSYHAVGTETGELFF
>TRBV5-6|TRBJ2-1|13|.
CASSLGRAGEQFF
>TRBV12-3/TRBV12-4|TRBJ2-7|13|few
CASRGDSTYEQYF
>TRBV3-1|TRBJ2-7|14|few
CASRGDPYSYEQYF
>TRBV19|TRBJ1-5|17|.
CASSIDRDRQINQPQHF
>TRBV7-2|TRBJ2-2|16|few
CASSLVRTASTGELFF
>TRBV28|TRBJ2-7|13|.
CASSTKVPNEQYF
>TRBV5-1|TRBJ2-2|16|many
CASSLRLAENTGELFF
>TRBV5-1|TRBJ2-5|16|.
CASSLGLGRSQETQYF
>TRBV3-1|TRBJ2-5|15|.
CASSQGVKGGETQYF
>TRBV20-1|TRBJ1-5|14|few
CSARSGTSNQPQHF
>TRBV5-1|TRBJ2-3|16|.
CASSLGRRAREDTQYF
>TRBV30|TRBJ1-2|13|.
CAWSVGANYGYTF
>TRBV20-1|TRBJ2-3|12|many
CSAKFLGNTQYF
>TRBV20-1|TRBJ2-1|15|.
CSGKADQGSYNEQFF
>TRBV7-9|TRBJ2-2|16|few
CASSLSSSGSSGELFF
>TRBV5-1|TRBJ2-3|14|many
CASSLGTSTDTQYF
>TRBV11-2|TRBJ2-1|14|.
CASSWSGGRNEQFF
>TRBV7-2|TRBJ2-3|11|.
CASSLVEKQYF
>TRBV11-2|TRBJ2-5|15|.
CASSMRLAGQETQYF
>TRBV6-5|TRBJ2-6|16|.
CASSYRRGAGANVLTF
>TRBV3-1|TRBJ2-7|16|.
CASSQGGRAGNYEQYF
>TRBV13|TRBJ1-6|15|.
CASSYRTGGNSPLHF
>TRBV21-1|TRBJ1-1|14|.
CAKHPKGENTEAFF
>TRBV11-3|TRBJ2-4|14|few
CASRETGGVDIQYF
>TRBV18|TRBJ2-3|18|few
CASSPNLGLTGRRDTQYF
>TRBV10-3|TRBJ2-1|15|few
CAIRQTSKDYNEQFF
>TRBV7-9|TRBJ2-1|12|.
CASSVPLDEQFF